This T cell receptor (beta chain) was identified in a study of regulatory T cells in long-lasting Graves disease. This clonotype was seen just once. Its antigen is currently unknown. To make TCR beta libraries, researchers used iRepertoire HTBI primers and Arm-PCR of CDR3 regions. From the multiplex PCR reads, TCRdb called clonotypes with MiXCR, one entry per CDR3 protein. The table records 350,000 to 550,000 distinct CDR3 sequences, around 13% of them present only once. Study-wide points: Study was limited to peripheral blood, excluding thyroid tissue.

J gave up 4 bases and V 4 bases, and 3 bases lay outside the gene matches. The germline gives CDR1 SGHAT, CDR2 FQNNGV. This CDR3 contains 13 residues. Time point specified: newly diagnosed GD, antithyroid drugs for less than 3 months. PBMC-derived RNA was used for the TCR library. This same sample was also taken into another study, of T cells in Graves' hyperthyroidism and ophthalmopathy.

The chain joins TRBV11-2 to TRBJ1-1; TRBD1 aligns across 7 bases. The source of this sequence is a woman aged 50 to 65 with Graves disease. This specimen consisted of peripheral blood mononuclear cells (PBMCs), obtained at new diagnosis, from a patient treated with antithyroid drugs. The DNA for the CDR3 is TGTGCCAGCAGCTCGGCAGGGGGCACTGAAGCTTTCTTT. The encoded protein is CASSSAGGTEAFF.